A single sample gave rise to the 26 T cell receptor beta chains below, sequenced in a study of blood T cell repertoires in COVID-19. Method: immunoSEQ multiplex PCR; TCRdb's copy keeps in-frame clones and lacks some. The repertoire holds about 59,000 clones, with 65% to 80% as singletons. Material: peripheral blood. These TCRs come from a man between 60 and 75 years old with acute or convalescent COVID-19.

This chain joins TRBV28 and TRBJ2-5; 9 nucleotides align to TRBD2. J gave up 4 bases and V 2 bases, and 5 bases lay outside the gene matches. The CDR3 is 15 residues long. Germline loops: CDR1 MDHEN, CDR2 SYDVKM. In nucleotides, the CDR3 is TGTGCCAGCAGTTTACTAGCGGGGAGGGGAGAGACCCAGTACTTC. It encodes CASSLLAGRGETQYF.

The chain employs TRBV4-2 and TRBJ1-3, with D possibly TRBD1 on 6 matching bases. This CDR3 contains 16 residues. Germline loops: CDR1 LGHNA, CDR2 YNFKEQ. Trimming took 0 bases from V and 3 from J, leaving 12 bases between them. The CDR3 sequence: CASSQDSGVYGNTIYF. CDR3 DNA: TGTGCCAGCAGCCAAGATTCAGGGGTGTATGGAAACACCATATATTTT.

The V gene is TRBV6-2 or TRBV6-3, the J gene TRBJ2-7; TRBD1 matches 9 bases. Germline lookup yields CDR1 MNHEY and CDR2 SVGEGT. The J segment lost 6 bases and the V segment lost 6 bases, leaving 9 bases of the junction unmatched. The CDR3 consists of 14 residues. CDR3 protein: CASSSYRGPGEQYF. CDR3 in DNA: TGTGCCAGCAGCTCCTACAGGGGGCCAGGCGAGCAGTACTTC.

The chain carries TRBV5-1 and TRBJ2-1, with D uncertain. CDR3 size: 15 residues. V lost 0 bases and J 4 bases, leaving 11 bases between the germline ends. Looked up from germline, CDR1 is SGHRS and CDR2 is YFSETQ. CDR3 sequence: CASSLGAATYNEQFF. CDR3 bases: TGCGCCAGCAGCTTGGGTGCGGCTACTTACAATGAGCAGTTCTTC. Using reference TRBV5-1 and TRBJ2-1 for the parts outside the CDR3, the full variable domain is KAGVTQTPRYLIKTRGQQVTLSCSPISGHRSVSWYQQTPGQGLQFLFEYFSETQRNKGNFPGRFSGRQFSNSRSEMNVSTLELGDSALYLCASSLGAATYNEQFFGPGTRLTVL.

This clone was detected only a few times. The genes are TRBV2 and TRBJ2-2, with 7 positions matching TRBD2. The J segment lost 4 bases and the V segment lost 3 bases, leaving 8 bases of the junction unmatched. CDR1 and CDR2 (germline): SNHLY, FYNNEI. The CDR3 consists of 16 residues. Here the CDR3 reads CASSEGGRAGTGELFF. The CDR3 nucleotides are TGTGCCAGCAGTGAGGGAGGGAGGGCTGGCACCGGGGAGCTGTTTTTT. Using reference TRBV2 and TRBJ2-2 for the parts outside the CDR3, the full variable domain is EPEVTQTPSHQVTQMGQEVILRCVPISNHLYFYWYRQILGQKVEFLVSFYNNEISEKSEIFDDQFSVERPDGSNFTLKIRSTKLEDSAMYFCASSEGGRAGTGELFFGEGSRLTVL.

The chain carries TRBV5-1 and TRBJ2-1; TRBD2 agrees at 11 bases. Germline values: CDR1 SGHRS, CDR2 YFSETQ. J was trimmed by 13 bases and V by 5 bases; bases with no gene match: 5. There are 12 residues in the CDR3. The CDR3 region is CASRSGLAAQFF. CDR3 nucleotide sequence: TGCGCCAGCAGATCGGGACTAGCGGCCCAGTTCTTC.

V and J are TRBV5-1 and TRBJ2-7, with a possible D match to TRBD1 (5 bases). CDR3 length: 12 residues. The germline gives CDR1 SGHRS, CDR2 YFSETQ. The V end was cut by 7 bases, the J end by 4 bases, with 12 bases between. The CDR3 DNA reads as TGCGCCAGCGCTCCCCAGGGTTACGAGCAGTACTTC. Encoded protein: CASAPQGYEQYF.

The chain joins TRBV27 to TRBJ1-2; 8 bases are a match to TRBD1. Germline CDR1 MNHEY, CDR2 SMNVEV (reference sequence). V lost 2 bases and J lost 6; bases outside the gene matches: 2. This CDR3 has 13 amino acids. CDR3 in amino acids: CASSLRTGNGYTF. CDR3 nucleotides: TGTGCCAGCAGTTTACGGACAGGGAATGGCTACACCTTC.

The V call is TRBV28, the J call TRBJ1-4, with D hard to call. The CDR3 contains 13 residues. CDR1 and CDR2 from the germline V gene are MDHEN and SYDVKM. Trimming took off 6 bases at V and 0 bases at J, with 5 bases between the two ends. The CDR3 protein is CASRTATNEKLFF. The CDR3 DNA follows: TGTGCCAGCAGAACAGCAACTAATGAAAAACTGTTTTTT. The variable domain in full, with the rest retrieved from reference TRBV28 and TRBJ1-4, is DVKVTQSSRYLVKRTGEKVFLECVQDMDHENMFWYRQDPGLGLRLIYFSYDVKMKEKGDIPEGYSVSREKKERFSLILESASTNQTSMYLCASRTATNEKLFFGSGTQLSVL.

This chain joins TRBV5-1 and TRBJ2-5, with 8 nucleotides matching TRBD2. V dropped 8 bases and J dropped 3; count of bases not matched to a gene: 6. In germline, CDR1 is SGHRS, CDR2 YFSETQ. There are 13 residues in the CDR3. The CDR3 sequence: CASKTSGKETQYF. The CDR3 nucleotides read TGCGCCAGTAAAACTAGCGGCAAAGAGACCCAGTACTTC.

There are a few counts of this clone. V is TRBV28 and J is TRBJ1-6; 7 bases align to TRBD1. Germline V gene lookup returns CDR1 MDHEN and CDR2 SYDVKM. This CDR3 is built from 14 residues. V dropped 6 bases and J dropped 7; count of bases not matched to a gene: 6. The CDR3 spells CASSVSGGNSPLHF. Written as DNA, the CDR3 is TGTGCCAGCAGCGTGTCAGGGGGGAATTCACCCCTCCACTTT.

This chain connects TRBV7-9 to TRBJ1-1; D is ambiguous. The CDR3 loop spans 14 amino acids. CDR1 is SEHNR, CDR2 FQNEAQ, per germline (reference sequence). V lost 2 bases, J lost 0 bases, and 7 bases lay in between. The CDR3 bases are TGTGCCAGCAGCTTAAGAGGGATGAACACTGAAGCTTTCTTT. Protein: CASSLRGMNTEAFF.

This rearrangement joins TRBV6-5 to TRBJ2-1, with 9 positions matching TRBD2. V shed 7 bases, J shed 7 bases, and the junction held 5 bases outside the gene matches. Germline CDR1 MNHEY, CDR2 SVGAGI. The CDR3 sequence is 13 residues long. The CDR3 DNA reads TGTGCCAGCACCGGCGGGGGGGTGAATGAGCAGTTCTTC. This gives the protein CASTGGGVNEQFF.

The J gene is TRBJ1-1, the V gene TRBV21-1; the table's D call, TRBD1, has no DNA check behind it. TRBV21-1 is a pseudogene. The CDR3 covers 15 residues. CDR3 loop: CASRRDRGRNTEAFF. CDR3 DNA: TGTGCCAGCAGAAGAGACAGGGGGAGGAACACTGAAGCTTTCTTT.

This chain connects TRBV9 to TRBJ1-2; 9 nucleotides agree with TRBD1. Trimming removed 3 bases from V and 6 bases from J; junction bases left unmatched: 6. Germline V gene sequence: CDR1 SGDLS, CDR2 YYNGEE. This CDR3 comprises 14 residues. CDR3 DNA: TGTGCCAGCAGCGCCCCCCGGACAGGGGATGGCTACACCTTC. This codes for CASSAPRTGDGYTF.

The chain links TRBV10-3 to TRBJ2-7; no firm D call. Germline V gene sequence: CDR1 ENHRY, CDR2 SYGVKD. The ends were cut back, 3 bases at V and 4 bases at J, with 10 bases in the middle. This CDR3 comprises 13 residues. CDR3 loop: CAISEDIRYEQYF. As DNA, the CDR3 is TGTGCCATCAGTGAAGACATCAGGTACGAGCAGTACTTC.

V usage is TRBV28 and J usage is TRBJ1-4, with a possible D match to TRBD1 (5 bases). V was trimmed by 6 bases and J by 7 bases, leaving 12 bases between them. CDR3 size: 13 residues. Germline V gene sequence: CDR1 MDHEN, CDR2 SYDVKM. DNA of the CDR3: TGTGCCAGCAGGAAAAGGACAAGTGAAAAACTGTTTTTT. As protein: CASRKRTSEKLFF. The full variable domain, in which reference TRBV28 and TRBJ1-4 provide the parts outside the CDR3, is DVKVTQSSRYLVKRTGEKVFLECVQDMDHENMFWYRQDPGLGLRLIYFSYDVKMKEKGDIPEGYSVSREKKERFSLILESASTNQTSMYLCASRKRTSEKLFFGSGTQLSVL.

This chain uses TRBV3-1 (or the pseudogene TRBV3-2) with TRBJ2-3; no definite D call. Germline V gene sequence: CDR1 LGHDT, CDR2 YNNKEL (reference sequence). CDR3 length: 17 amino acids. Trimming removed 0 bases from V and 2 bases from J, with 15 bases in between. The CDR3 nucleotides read TGTGCCAGCAGCCAAGATCCCGCAAACACCCCCACAGATACGCAGTATTTT. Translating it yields CASSQDPANTPTDTQYF.

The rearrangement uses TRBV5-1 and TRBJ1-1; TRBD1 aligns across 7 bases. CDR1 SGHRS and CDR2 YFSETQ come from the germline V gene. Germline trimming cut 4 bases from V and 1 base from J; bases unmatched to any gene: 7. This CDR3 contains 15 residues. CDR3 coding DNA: TGCGCCAGCAGCGTACAGGGGTACGGGAACACTGAAGCTTTCTTT. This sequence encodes CASSVQGYGNTEAFF.

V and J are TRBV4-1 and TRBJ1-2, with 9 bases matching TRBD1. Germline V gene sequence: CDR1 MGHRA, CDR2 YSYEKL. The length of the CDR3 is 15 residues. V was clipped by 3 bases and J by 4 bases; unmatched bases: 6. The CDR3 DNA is TGCGCCAGCAGCCAGCCGGACAGGGGCCTCTATGGCTACACCTTC. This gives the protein CASSQPDRGLYGYTF.

The CDR3: CASSLRGGHSVEQYF. The CDR3, as DNA: TGTGCCAGCAGCCTCCGCGGGGGACACTCGGTCGAGCAGTACTTC. The V and J genes are TRBV3-1 (or the pseudogene TRBV3-2) and TRBJ2-7; maybe TRBD2 (7 bases). V dropped 4 bases and J dropped 6 bases, with 19 bases sitting between them. The germline CDR1 and CDR2 sequences are LGHDT and YNNKEL (reference sequence). The CDR3 totals 15 residues.

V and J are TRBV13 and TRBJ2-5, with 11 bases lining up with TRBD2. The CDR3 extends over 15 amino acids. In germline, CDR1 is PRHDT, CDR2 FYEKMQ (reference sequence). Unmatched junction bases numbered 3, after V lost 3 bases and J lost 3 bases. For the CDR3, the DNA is TGTGCCAGCAGCTTTTCTAGCGGGAGGAAAGAGACCCAGTACTTC. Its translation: CASSFSSGRKETQYF. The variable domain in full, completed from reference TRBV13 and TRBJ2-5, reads AAGVIQSPRHLIKEKRETATLKCYPIPRHDTVYWYQQGPGQDPQFLISFYEKMQSDKGSIPDRFSAQQFSDYHSELNMSSLELGDSALYFCASSFSSGRKETQYFGPGTRLLVL.

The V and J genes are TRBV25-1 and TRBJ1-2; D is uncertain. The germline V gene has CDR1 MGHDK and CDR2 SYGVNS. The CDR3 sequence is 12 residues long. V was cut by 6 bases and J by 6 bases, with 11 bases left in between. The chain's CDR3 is CASSLETNGYTF. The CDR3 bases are TGTGCCAGCAGCCTAGAGACTAATGGCTACACCTTC.

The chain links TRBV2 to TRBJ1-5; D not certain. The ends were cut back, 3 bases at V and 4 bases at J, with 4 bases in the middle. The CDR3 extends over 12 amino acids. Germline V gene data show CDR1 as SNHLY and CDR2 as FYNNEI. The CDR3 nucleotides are TGTGCCAGCAGTGAGGCTAATCAGCCCCAGCATTTT. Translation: CASSEANQPQHF.

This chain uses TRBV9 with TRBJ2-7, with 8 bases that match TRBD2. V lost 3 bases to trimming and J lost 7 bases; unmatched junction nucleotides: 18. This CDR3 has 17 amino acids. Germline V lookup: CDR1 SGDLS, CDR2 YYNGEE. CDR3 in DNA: TGTGCCAGCAGCGAGGGGGACTCGGGACTAGAATCTGGAGAGCAGTACTTC. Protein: CASSEGDSGLESGEQYF.

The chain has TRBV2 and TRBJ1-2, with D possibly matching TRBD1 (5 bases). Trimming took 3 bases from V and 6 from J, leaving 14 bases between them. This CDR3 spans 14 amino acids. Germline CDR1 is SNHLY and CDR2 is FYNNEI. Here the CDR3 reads CASSDGVGVDGYTF. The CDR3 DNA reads TGTGCCAGCAGTGACGGAGTAGGGGTTGATGGCTACACCTTC. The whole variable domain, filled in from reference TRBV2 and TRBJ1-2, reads EPEVTQTPSHQVTQMGQEVILRCVPISNHLYFYWYRQILGQKVEFLVSFYNNEISEKSEIFDDQFSVERPDGSNFTLKIRSTKLEDSAMYFCASSDGVGVDGYTFGSGTRLTVV.